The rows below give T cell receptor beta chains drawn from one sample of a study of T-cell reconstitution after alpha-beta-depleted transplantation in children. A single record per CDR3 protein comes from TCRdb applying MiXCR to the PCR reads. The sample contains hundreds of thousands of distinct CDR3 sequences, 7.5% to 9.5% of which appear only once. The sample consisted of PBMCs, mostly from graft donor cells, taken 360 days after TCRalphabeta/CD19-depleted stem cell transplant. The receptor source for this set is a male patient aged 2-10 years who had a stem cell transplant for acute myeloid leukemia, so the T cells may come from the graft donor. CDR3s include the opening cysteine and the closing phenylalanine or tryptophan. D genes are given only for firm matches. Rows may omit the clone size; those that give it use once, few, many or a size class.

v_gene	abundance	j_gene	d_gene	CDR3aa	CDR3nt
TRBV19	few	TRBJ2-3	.	CASSIQGYTDTQYF	TGTGCCAGTAGTATTCAGGGGTACACAGATACGCAGTATTTT
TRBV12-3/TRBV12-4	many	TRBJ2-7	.	CASSLEVDEQYF	TGTGCCAGCAGTCTAGAGGTGGACGAGCAGTACTTC
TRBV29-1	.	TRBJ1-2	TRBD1	CSVTRTGGLDGYTF	TGCAGCGTGACCCGGACAGGGGGATTGGATGGCTACACCTTC
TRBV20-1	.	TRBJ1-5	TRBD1	CSASPYRGVNQPQHF	TGCAGTGCTAGCCCATACAGGGGGGTCAATCAGCCCCAGCATTTT
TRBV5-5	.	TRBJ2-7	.	CASRPQVQADYEQYF	TGTGCCAGCAGGCCCCAGGTACAAGCGGACTACGAGCAGTACTTC
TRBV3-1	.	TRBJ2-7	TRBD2	CASSPRPLAGYEQYF	TGTGCCAGCAGCCCCCGCCCGCTAGCGGGATACGAGCAGTACTTC
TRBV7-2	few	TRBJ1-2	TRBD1	CASSLTGQGTYGYTF	TGTGCCAGCAGCTTAACGGGACAGGGCACCTATGGCTACACCTTC
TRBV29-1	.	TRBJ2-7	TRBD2	CSVILAGTSSYEQYF	TGCAGCGTTATCCTAGCGGGAACTAGCTCCTACGAGCAGTACTTC
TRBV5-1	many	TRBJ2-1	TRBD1	CASSLRDRTYNEQFF	TGCGCCAGCAGCCTCCGGGACAGAACCTACAATGAGCAGTTCTTC
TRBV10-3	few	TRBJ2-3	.	CAIIREIPSSTDTQYF	TGTGCCATAATACGGGAGATCCCGTCTAGCACAGATACGCAGTATTTT